This entry features one T cell receptor beta chain sequence. What it binds is unknown. This entry belongs to a study of T cell responses to AZD1222 COVID-19 vaccine. Broader study findings: In a largely white British group with more females than males, clonal diversity was possibly underestimated.

Repertoires were generated with immunoSEQ multiplex PCR, while TCRdb's copy carries only in-frame clones and drops some. This repertoire shows about 170,000 clones, 85% to 95% found once; its top ten account for approximately 3.9%. Here the sequenced sample was peripheral blood, taken on day 0 of AZD1222 vaccination. This sequence originates from an adult in good health.

DNA of the CDR3: TGTGCCAGCAGCTCCATCGGACAGGGGAATCCTGAAGCTTTCTTT. Translated: CASSSIGQGNPEAFF. The chain has TRBV11-2 and TRBJ1-1; 9 bases map to TRBD1. J gave up 6 bases and V 4 bases, and 9 bases lay outside the gene matches. The germline V gene encodes CDR1 SGHAT and CDR2 FQNNGV. This CDR3 is 15 amino acids long.